This entry lists 19 T cell receptor beta chains sequenced from one sample in a study of shared clonotypes between healthy human individuals. TCRdb's copy holds only in-frame clones and misses some; the assay was immunoSEQ multiplex PCR. The profile shows about 2.4 million clones, over 85% of them singletons. The sample taken for sequencing was naive CD4+ T cells sorted from blood. Subset of the sample: CD45RA+ positively selected. These TCRs come from a man between 18 and 29 years old in good health.

This clone was detected only once. The chain has TRBV11-2 and TRBJ2-5; 7 bases align to TRBD2. The J call may be incorrect, as the DNA end agrees better with TRBJ2-7. The CDR3 covers 14 residues. The germline V gene encodes CDR1 SGHAT and CDR2 FQNNGV. CDR3 residues: CASSLSGFSYEQYF. The CDR3 DNA sequence: TGTGCCAGCAGCCTTAGCGGGTTCTCCTACGAGCAGTACTTC.

The chain has TRBV7-9 and TRBJ1-6; TRBD1 matches at 9 bases. J lost 7 bases, V lost 5 bases, and 6 bases had no gene match. Germline V lookup: CDR1 SEHNR, CDR2 FQNEAQ (reference sequence). The CDR3 loop spans 15 amino acids. The CDR3 protein is CASSLPGTGNSPLHF. The DNA of the CDR3 is TGTGCCAGCAGCCTGCCCGGGACAGGGAATTCACCCCTCCACTTT.

This chain uses TRBV5-1 with TRBJ1-6; TRBD1 matches at 7 bases. J was trimmed by 7 bases and V by 6 bases; bases with no gene match: 10. Germline assignment: CDR1 SGHRS and CDR2 YFSETQ. The CDR3 loop spans 15 amino acids. This chain's CDR3 is CASNLGDSINSPLHF. CDR3 nucleotide sequence: TGCGCCAGCAACCTAGGGGACAGCATAAATTCACCCCTCCACTTT.

This chain connects TRBV11-3 to TRBJ2-3; TRBD2 is a possible D gene (7 bases). This CDR3 has 15 amino acids. CDR1 is SGHNT and CDR2 is YENEEA in the germline V gene. Trimming took off 3 bases at V and 2 bases at J, with 12 bases between the two ends. CDR3 DNA: TGTGCCAGCAGCTTGAACGGGGGGCACACAGATACGCAGTATTTT. It yields the protein CASSLNGGHTDTQYF.

V gene TRBV7-2 combines with J gene TRBJ2-1; D gene uncertain. Germline CDR1 and CDR2: SGHTA and FQGNSA. CDR3 length equals 14 residues. Deletions cut 5 bases from V and 4 bases from J, with 12 bases between. CDR3 nucleotide sequence: TGTGCCAGCAGCGACTTTGGTATATACAATGAGCAGTTCTTC. Amino acid sequence: CASSDFGIYNEQFF.

The CDR3 DNA reads TGTGCCAGCAGCCTTAGGCCTGGGGGAAACACCATATATTTT. It translates to CASSLRPGGNTIYF. V is TRBV7-2 and J is TRBJ1-3; D is unresolved. This CDR3 is built from 14 residues. V was cut by 5 bases and J by 4 bases, with 12 bases left in between. Germline-derived CDR1 and CDR2 are SGHTA and FQGNSA.

The chain couples TRBV7-2 to TRBJ2-1, with D possibly matching TRBD2 (6 bases). Per germline, CDR1 SGHTA and CDR2 FQGNSA. V lost 0 bases, J lost 3 bases, and 12 bases lay in between. The CDR3 extends over 16 amino acids. The CDR3: CASSLAWDLSYNEQFF. The CDR3 DNA is TGTGCCAGCAGCTTAGCATGGGACTTGAGCTACAATGAGCAGTTCTTC.

This rearrangement joins TRBV4-3 to TRBJ2-1; TRBD2 might be the D (7 bases). Trimming stripped 4 bases from V and 6 bases from J, with 16 bases between. Germline loops: CDR1 LGHNA, CDR2 YSLEER. The CDR3 runs 15 residues. CDR3 in amino acids: CASSPLGGGSNEQFF. CDR3 in DNA: TGCGCCAGCAGCCCCCTAGGGGGAGGGAGCAATGAGCAGTTCTTC.

The chain joins TRBV28 to TRBJ2-7; perhaps TRBD2 as D (6 bases). The V gene lost 2 bases and the J gene lost 7 bases, with 15 bases spanning the gap. The CDR3 extends over 14 amino acids. The germline CDR1 and CDR2 sequences are MDHEN and SYDVKM. The CDR3 sequence: CASSLEGLAREQYF. The CDR3, as DNA: TGTGCCAGCAGTTTAGAGGGACTCGCTCGGGAGCAGTACTTC.

A few counts support this clone. V usage is TRBV6-5 and J usage is TRBJ2-5; D is perhaps TRBD1 (5 bases). Germline CDR1 is MNHEY and CDR2 is SVGAGI. V gave up 6 bases and J gave up 2 bases, with 7 bases separating them. The CDR3 consists of 12 residues. This CDR3 is CASSRQQETQYF. CDR3 nucleotide sequence: TGTGCCAGCAGCCGACAGCAAGAGACCCAGTACTTC.

The chain recombines TRBV4-1 with TRBJ1-5; 8 nucleotides line up with TRBD1. The CDR3 consists of 18 residues. Losses at the gene ends were 3 bases for V and 0 bases for J; bases not matched to a gene: 10. Germline CDR1 reads MGHRA; CDR2 reads YSYEKL. In DNA form, the CDR3 reads TGCGCCAGCAGCCAGAAGACAGGGGAGGGCTTTAGCAATCAGCCCCAGCATTTT. Translated: CASSQKTGEGFSNQPQHF.

This chain links TRBV5-1 with TRBJ2-7, with 8 bases aligning to TRBD2. This CDR3 is built from 15 residues. Germline V gene sequence: CDR1 SGHRS, CDR2 YFSETQ. Unmatched junction bases numbered 5, after V lost 3 bases and J lost 0 bases. The CDR3 spells CASSWGRGASYEQYF. As DNA, the CDR3 is TGCGCCAGCAGCTGGGGGCGGGGGGCCTCCTACGAGCAGTACTTC.

The V call is TRBV11-1, the J call TRBJ2-5; 13 nucleotides match TRBD2. CDR3 length: 16 amino acids. Germline loops: CDR1 SGHAT, CDR2 FQDESV (reference sequence). V lost 5 bases to trimming and J lost 4 bases; unmatched junction nucleotides: 7. The CDR3 loop is CASSPWTSGGAETQYF. Here the CDR3 DNA reads TGTGCCAGCAGCCCGTGGACTAGCGGGGGAGCAGAGACCCAGTACTTC.

The chain carries TRBV7-2 and TRBJ2-7, with 8 bases fitting TRBD2. The V gene's germline CDR1 is SGHTA and CDR2 FQGNSA. CDR3 length equals 17 residues. The V and J ends lost 0 bases and 1 base, in that order; junction bases with no gene match: 8. The CDR3 bases are TGTGCCAGCAGCTTAGCGTCCGGCGGGGGGATGTCCTACGAGCAGTACTTC. Its translation: CASSLASGGGMSYEQYF.

The V and J genes are TRBV18 and TRBJ2-3; 9 bases align to TRBD1. The V and J ends lost 2 bases and 5 bases, in that order; junction bases with no gene match: 5. The CDR3 runs to 15 residues. CDR1 is KGHSH and CDR2 is LQKENI in the germline V gene. The CDR3 DNA is TGTGCCAGCTCACCAATCGACAGGGGGAGAGATACGCAGTATTTT. Translation gives CASSPIDRGRDTQYF.

J is TRBJ2-5 and V is TRBV30; 9 bases map to TRBD2. Germline V gives CDR1 GTSNPN, CDR2 SVGIG (reference sequence). The CDR3 totals 14 residues. V lost 4 bases, J lost 5 bases, and 8 bases stayed unmatched. This CDR3 reads CAWKWSGGRETQYF. The CDR3 nucleotides read TGTGCCTGGAAGTGGAGCGGGGGGAGGGAGACCCAGTACTTC.

In the case of this clone: This same CDR3 is encoded by further DNA sequences in the sample. The chain recombines TRBV5-1 with TRBJ1-6, with TRBD1 as a possible D gene (6 bases). V lost 0 bases and J 6 bases, leaving 7 bases between the germline ends. This CDR3 is 14 amino acids long. The germline CDR1 and CDR2 sequences are SGHRS and YFSETQ. The CDR3 region is CASSLGQANSPLHF. For the CDR3, the DNA is TGCGCCAGCAGCTTGGGACAGGCTAATTCACCCCTCCACTTT.

This chain uses TRBV19 with TRBJ2-7; D is possibly TRBD1 (6 bases). Germline CDR1 LNHDA, CDR2 SQIVND (reference sequence). Trimming left V 4 bases short and J 2 bases short, with 15 bases between. The CDR3 has 15 residues. The CDR3 loop reads CASSNWGQAPYEQYF. CDR3 nucleotides: TGTGCCAGTAGTAATTGGGGGCAGGCCCCCTACGAGCAGTACTTC.

The chain joins TRBV5-1 to TRBJ2-1, with D possibly matching TRBD1 (6 bases). The CDR3 is made up of 15 amino acids. V lost 0 bases and J 2 bases, leaving 9 bases between the germline ends. Germline loops: CDR1 SGHRS, CDR2 YFSETQ. This CDR3 is CASSLGGLAYNEQFF. The CDR3 region has the DNA TGCGCCAGCAGCTTGGGGGGGCTCGCCTACAATGAGCAGTTCTTC.